The 32 T cell receptor beta chains reported below all come from one sample, sequenced in a study of blood T cell repertoires in COVID-19. The table came from immunoSEQ multiplex PCR; TCRdb's copy has only in-frame clones and leaves some out. The table has a few hundred thousand clones, 70% to 90% seen once. The sequencing input was PBMCs or T cells enriched from blood (not recorded which). Receptor source: a woman in her thirties or forties with acute COVID-19.

This clone was counted between two and nine times. The V call is TRBV11-2, the J call TRBJ2-3, with 13 bases matching TRBD2. V shed 5 bases, J shed 6 bases, and the junction held 17 bases outside the gene matches. The CDR3 loop spans 19 amino acids. Germline V gives CDR1 SGHAT, CDR2 FQNNGV. DNA of the CDR3: TGTGCCAGCAGCCCGCCCGCGGGACTAGCGGGGCCTGAGTGGGATACGCAGTATTTT. Protein product: CASSPPAGLAGPEWDTQYF.

This chain links TRBV10-1 with TRBJ1-5; unclear D gene. Germline V CDR1 and CDR2: WNHNN, SYGVQD (reference sequence). Trimming took 2 bases from V and 0 from J, leaving 5 bases between them. CDR3 size: 14 residues. CDR3 DNA: TGCGCCAGCAGTGAGGCGAATAGCAATCAGCCCCAGCATTTT. Protein product: CASSEANSNQPQHF.

DNA of the CDR3: TGTGCCAGCAGCTTGGGACCTCAGACAAATCAGCCCCAGCATTTT. Its translation is CASSLGPQTNQPQHF. J is TRBJ1-5 and V is TRBV5-6; no definite D call. This CDR3 region has 15 residues. V was trimmed by 0 bases and J by 4 bases, leaving 11 bases between them. Germline CDR1 reads SGHDT; CDR2 reads YYEEEE.

J is TRBJ1-5 and V is TRBV30, with a weak D call TRBD1 (6 bases). The CDR3 has 13 residues. Looked up from germline, CDR1 is GTSNPN and CDR2 is SVGIG (reference sequence). Trimming took off 3 bases at V and 3 bases at J, with 9 bases between the two ends. The CDR3: CAWRTGYNQPQHF. The CDR3 DNA reads as TGTGCCTGGAGGACAGGTTACAATCAGCCCCAGCATTTT.

The chain carries TRBV3-1 (or the pseudogene TRBV3-2) and TRBJ2-7; the D gene is possibly TRBD1 (7 bases). The V gene lost 1 base and the J gene lost 4 bases, with 14 bases spanning the gap. In germline, CDR1 is LGHDT, CDR2 YNNKEL (reference sequence). This CDR3 is 15 amino acids long. The CDR3: CASSQGAGGLYEQYV. CDR3 nucleotides: TGTGCCAGCAGCCAAGGGGCAGGGGGACTTTACGAGCAGTACGTC.

This clone came up once. The rearrangement joins TRBV14 to TRBJ2-1; 10 bases are a match to TRBD1. From germline, CDR1 is SGHDN and CDR2 FVKESK. Unmatched junction bases numbered 6, after V lost 0 bases and J lost 4 bases. The CDR3 loop spans 17 amino acids. CDR3 sequence: CASSQDMRTGGYNEQFF. CDR3 in DNA: TGTGCCAGCAGCCAAGATATGCGGACAGGGGGTTACAATGAGCAGTTCTTC.

The chain uses TRBV2 and TRBJ1-1, with D maybe TRBD1 (5 bases). Germline CDR1 and CDR2: SNHLY and FYNNEI. The CDR3 is 13 amino acids. V was cut by 1 base and J by 6 bases, with 9 bases left in between. CDR3 amino acids: CASSEGGLAEAFF. CDR3 sequence (DNA): TGTGCCAGCAGTGAAGGGGGCCTAGCTGAAGCTTTCTTT. Full variable domain (missing parts from reference TRBV2 and TRBJ1-1): EPEVTQTPSHQVTQMGQEVILRCVPISNHLYFYWYRQILGQKVEFLVSFYNNEISEKSEIFDDQFSVERPDGSNFTLKIRSTKLEDSAMYFCASSEGGLAEAFFGQGTRLTVV.

The rearrangement uses TRBV27 and TRBJ2-2, with 9 bases that match TRBD1. J gave up 5 bases and V 7 bases, and 8 bases lay outside the gene matches. The germline V gene has CDR1 MNHEY and CDR2 SMNVEV (reference sequence). The CDR3 is 15 amino acids. This CDR3 reads CASTGQGQRTGELFF. CDR3 coding DNA: TGTGCCAGCACCGGACAGGGGCAAAGGACCGGGGAGCTGTTTTTT.

The rearrangement links TRBV12-5 to TRBJ2-1; D perhaps matches TRBD1 (5 bases). Germline CDR1 is LGHNT and CDR2 is FRNRAP. This CDR3 is built from 17 residues. Trimming took 1 base from V and 4 from J, leaving 17 bases between them. The CDR3 DNA is TGTGCTAGTGGTTTGGCCTTACAATGGGGCCCATACAATGAGCAGTTCTTC. Protein product: CASGLALQWGPYNEQFF.

This chain links TRBV10-3 with TRBJ1-4; no clear D. The V end lost 3 bases, the J end lost 5 bases, and 7 bases lay between the germline ends. This CDR3 is built from 13 residues. Germline CDR1 ENHRY, CDR2 SYGVKD. The CDR3 sequence: CAISERGNEKLFF. CDR3 nucleotide sequence: TGTGCCATCAGTGAACGAGGGAATGAAAAACTGTTTTTT.

Comments on this clone: Other DNA variants within this sample encode the same CDR3. The CDR3 sequence: CASSRSTDTQYF. The CDR3 DNA reads as TGTGCCAGCAGCCGTAGCACAGATACGCAGTATTTT. This chain uses TRBV5-4 with TRBJ2-3, with unresolved D. The CDR3 is 12 residues long. The V gene's germline CDR1 is SGHNT and CDR2 YYREEE (reference sequence). V was trimmed by 4 bases and J by 0 bases, leaving 3 bases between them.

This chain joins TRBV2 and TRBJ1-2; 7 bases align to TRBD1. The length of the CDR3 is 15 residues. With V trimmed by 6 bases and J by 8 bases, 15 bases remained unmatched. In germline, CDR1 is SNHLY, CDR2 FYNNEI. CDR3 amino acids: CASSRDSVRSEGYTF. The CDR3 region has the DNA TGTGCCAGCAGCCGGGACAGCGTACGATCTGAGGGCTACACCTTC.

In this sample, this clone turned up a few times. This sequence joins TRBV5-1 and TRBJ1-4, with 9 bases identical to TRBD1. CDR3 length equals 17 residues. Germline CDR1 is SGHRS and CDR2 is YFSETQ. With 2 bases clipped from V and 0 bases from J, the junction kept 5 bases outside the gene matches. Written as DNA, the CDR3 is TGCGCCAGCAGCTTACCCGGGACAGGGACAACTAATGAAAAACTGTTTTTT. As protein: CASSLPGTGTTNEKLFF.

This clone appeared a few times. This chain uses TRBV10-2 with TRBJ2-7; 12 bases are a match to TRBD2. This CDR3 is 14 amino acids long. Germline V gene sequence: CDR1 WSHSY, CDR2 SAAADI. Unmatched junction bases numbered 4, after V lost 6 bases and J lost 4 bases. The DNA of the CDR3 is TGCGCCAGCAGCAGACTAGCGGGGGAATACGAGCAGTACTTC. Residues: CASSRLAGEYEQYF.

The chain links TRBV5-4 to TRBJ2-1; tentatively, D is TRBD2 (6 bases). Looked up from germline, CDR1 is SGHNT and CDR2 is YYREEE (reference sequence). The CDR3 is made up of 13 amino acids. V shed 3 bases and J shed 9 bases, with 13 bases lying between them. The CDR3: CASSSSGSREQFF. CDR3 nucleotides: TGTGCCAGCAGCTCGAGCGGGTCTCGTGAGCAGTTCTTC.

V gene TRBV7-9 combines with J gene TRBJ2-1, with 12 positions matching TRBD2. Germline trimming cut 3 bases from V and 7 bases from J; bases unmatched to any gene: 7. The CDR3 is made up of 16 amino acids. The germline V gene encodes CDR1 SEHNR and CDR2 FQNEAQ (reference sequence). DNA for the CDR3: TGTGCCAGCAGCTTCCCTAGCGGGGGGGCCGTGAATGAGCAGTTCTTC. Translated: CASSFPSGGAVNEQFF.

The count of this clone is one. The J gene is TRBJ2-3, the V gene TRBV4-1; 9 bases are shared with TRBD1. Germline CDR1 MGHRA, CDR2 YSYEKL. J gave up 0 bases and V 4 bases, and 2 bases lay outside the gene matches. CDR3 length: 15 amino acids. The CDR3 spells CASSLGQGSTDTQYF. DNA of the CDR3: TGCGCCAGCAGCCTTGGACAGGGGAGCACAGATACGCAGTATTTT.

The V gene is TRBV5-1, the J gene TRBJ2-5; 11 positions agree with TRBD2. Per germline, CDR1 SGHRS and CDR2 YFSETQ. The CDR3 has 15 amino acids. The V and J ends lost 3 bases and 10 bases, in that order; junction bases with no gene match: 11. CDR3 in DNA: TGCGCCAGCAGCTCGTCACTAGCGGGGGCCTCGGGCCAGTACTTC. It is translated as CASSSSLAGASGQYF.

The rearrangement links TRBV6-2 or TRBV6-3 to TRBJ2-4; D is perhaps TRBD2 (6 bases). Between the trimmed V and J ends, which lost 6 bases and 0 bases, there was a span of 15 bases. The CDR3 has 16 amino acids. Germline assignment: CDR1 MNHEY and CDR2 SVGEGT. DNA of the CDR3: TGTGCCAGCAGCGGGGGAGGTATCCTAGCCAAAAACATTCAGTACTTC. Its translation: CASSGGGILAKNIQYF.

DNA for the CDR3: TGTGCCAGCAGCATCCTAGCGGGGGGGCAGAAAGAGACCCAGTACTTC. Amino acids: CASSILAGGQKETQYF. V and J are TRBV7-2 and TRBJ2-5; 12 nucleotides align to TRBD2. CDR1 and CDR2 (germline): SGHTA, FQGNSA. Losses at the gene ends were 5 bases for V and 3 bases for J; bases not matched to a gene: 7. The CDR3 extends over 16 amino acids.

This clone has a single count. The V gene is TRBV30, the J gene TRBJ1-1; 8 nucleotides match TRBD1. This CDR3 contains 13 residues. The junction had 2 bases not matched to a gene; V was cut back by 4 bases and J by 1 base. Germline values: CDR1 GTSNPN, CDR2 SVGIG (reference sequence). The CDR3 is CAWNGQGNTEAFF. In DNA form, the CDR3 reads TGTGCCTGGAATGGACAGGGGAACACTGAAGCTTTCTTT.

The chain combines TRBV27 with TRBJ2-2, with TRBD2 matching 8 bases. The V segment lost 4 bases and the J segment 6 bases; nucleotides outside the gene matches: 13. CDR1 MNHEY and CDR2 SMNVEV come from the germline V gene (reference sequence). The CDR3 is made up of 17 amino acids. Here the CDR3 reads CASSSLGASGLAGELFF. In DNA, the CDR3 is TGTGCCAGCAGTTCCTTAGGAGCTAGCGGGTTGGCCGGGGAGCTGTTTTTT.

DNA of the CDR3: TGTGCCAGCAGCTCGATACAGAGAGATCTCTACGAGCAGTACTTC. Encoded protein: CASSSIQRDLYEQYF. The genes are TRBV7-2 and TRBJ2-7; D is undetermined. The CDR3 length is 15 residues. The germline V and J ends were trimmed by 4 bases and 3 bases, with 16 bases remaining between them. Germline CDR1 and CDR2: SGHTA and FQGNSA.

This sequence joins TRBV5-4 and TRBJ2-7, with 7 bases matching TRBD1. The CDR3 runs to 13 residues. V dropped 5 bases and J dropped 7; count of bases not matched to a gene: 9. From germline, CDR1 is SGHNT and CDR2 YYREEE (reference sequence). In nucleotides, the CDR3 is TGTGCCAGCAGTTTTGACAGGGTGAGGGAGCAGTACGTC. Residues: CASSFDRVREQYV.

This chain links TRBV5-6 with TRBJ2-5, with 7 bases matching TRBD2. V trimming: 2 bases; J trimming: 1 base; junction bases outside the gene matches: 5. The CDR3 runs 15 residues. CDR1 SGHDT and CDR2 YYEEEE come from the germline V gene. The CDR3 DNA is TGTGCCAGCAGCTTTCCGAGCGGGGTCCAAGAGACCCAGTACTTC. Its translation is CASSFPSGVQETQYF.

V is TRBV24-1 and J is TRBJ2-1; D may be TRBD2 (7 bases). There are 16 residues in the CDR3. Germline CDR1 and CDR2: KGHDR and SFDVKD. Between the trimmed V and J ends, which lost 6 bases and 6 bases, there was a span of 20 bases. Here the CDR3 reads CATSPRAGASFNEQFF. CDR3 nucleotide sequence: TGTGCCACCAGTCCTAGGGCGGGGGCCTCTTTCAATGAGCAGTTCTTC.

This clone appeared a single time. The V and J genes are TRBV15 and TRBJ2-1; 12 bases agree with TRBD2. This CDR3 contains 14 residues. The germline CDR1 and CDR2 sequences are LNHNV and YYDKDF (reference sequence). With V trimmed by 8 bases and J by 9 bases, 8 bases remained unmatched. CDR3 nucleotides: TGTGCCACCCTAGCGGGAGGGCCTAGTCGTGAGCAGTTCTTC. Its translation: CATLAGGPSREQFF.

The rearrangement uses TRBV20-1 and TRBJ1-2; D ambiguous. With 7 bases removed from V and 5 bases from J, the gap between germline ends came to 11 bases. The CDR3 runs to 11 residues. CDR1 is DFQATT and CDR2 is SNEGSKA in the germline V gene (reference sequence). CDR3 loop: CSGRTDYGYTF. The CDR3 nucleotides read TGCAGTGGCAGAACAGATTATGGCTACACCTTC.

This chain links TRBV7-2 with TRBJ2-3, with 9 positions matching TRBD2. Germline CDR1 reads SGHTA; CDR2 reads FQGNSA. Trimming took 0 bases from V and 7 from J; bases not matched to a gene: 11. This CDR3 region has 17 residues. The CDR3 is CASSLARGGGAWNTQYF. CDR3 nucleotide sequence: TGTGCCAGCAGCTTAGCGCGTGGCGGGGGGGCCTGGAATACGCAGTATTTT.

The V and J genes are TRBV3-1 (or the pseudogene TRBV3-2) and TRBJ2-5; 10 bases are a match to TRBD2. Per germline, CDR1 LGHDT and CDR2 YNNKEL (reference sequence). CDR3 length equals 16 residues. V was clipped by 0 bases and J by 7 bases; unmatched bases: 8. For the CDR3, the DNA is TGTGCCAGCAGCCAAGATCCATGGCTAGCGGGGGCGACCCAGTACTTC. It specifies CASSQDPWLAGATQYF.

The chain carries TRBV19 and TRBJ1-4, with D uncertain. This CDR3 has 14 residues. Per germline, CDR1 LNHDA and CDR2 SQIVND (reference sequence). The V gene lost 4 bases and the J gene lost 7 bases, with 13 bases spanning the gap. The CDR3 reads CASSSQSGGEKLFF. DNA of the CDR3: TGTGCCAGTAGTAGTCAGTCTGGCGGTGAAAAACTGTTTTTT.

The V call is TRBV6-5, the J call TRBJ2-1, with 8 bases that match TRBD2. This CDR3 is 14 amino acids long. Germline V gives CDR1 MNHEY, CDR2 SVGAGI. J lost 5 bases, V lost 11 bases, and 11 bases had no gene match. The CDR3 loop is CAAGSAGAHNEQFF. CDR3 coding DNA: TGTGCCGCAGGTTCAGCGGGAGCCCACAATGAGCAGTTCTTC.